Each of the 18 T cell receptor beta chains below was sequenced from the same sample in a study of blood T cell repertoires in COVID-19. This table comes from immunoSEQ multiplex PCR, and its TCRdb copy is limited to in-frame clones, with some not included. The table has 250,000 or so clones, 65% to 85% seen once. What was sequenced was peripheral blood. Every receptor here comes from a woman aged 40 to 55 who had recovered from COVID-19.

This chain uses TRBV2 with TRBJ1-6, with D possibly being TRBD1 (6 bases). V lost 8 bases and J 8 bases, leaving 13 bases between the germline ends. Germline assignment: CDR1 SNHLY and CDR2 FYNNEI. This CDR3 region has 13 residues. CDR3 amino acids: CASLDSIDSPLHF. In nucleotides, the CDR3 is TGTGCCAGCTTGGACAGTATTGATTCACCCCTCCACTTT.

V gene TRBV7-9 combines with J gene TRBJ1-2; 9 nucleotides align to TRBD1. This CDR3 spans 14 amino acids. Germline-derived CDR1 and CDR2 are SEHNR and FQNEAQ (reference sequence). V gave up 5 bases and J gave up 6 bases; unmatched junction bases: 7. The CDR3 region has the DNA TGTGCCAGCAGCCTAGGGACAGGGCGGCATGGCTACACCTTC. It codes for CASSLGTGRHGYTF. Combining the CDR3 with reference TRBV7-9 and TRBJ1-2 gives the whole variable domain DTGVSQNPRHKITKRGQNVTFRCDPISEHNRLYWYRQTLGQGPEFLTYFQNEAQLEKSRLLSDRFSAERPKGSFSTLEIQRTEQGDSAMYLCASSLGTGRHGYTFGSGTRLTVV.

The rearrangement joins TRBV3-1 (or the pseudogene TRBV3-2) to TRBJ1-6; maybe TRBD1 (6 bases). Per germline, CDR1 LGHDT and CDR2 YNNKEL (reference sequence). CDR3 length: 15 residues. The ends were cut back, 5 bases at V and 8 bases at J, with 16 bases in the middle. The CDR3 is CASSFTQGSDSPLHF. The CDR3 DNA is TGTGCCAGCAGCTTCACGCAGGGGTCAGATTCACCCCTCCACTTT.

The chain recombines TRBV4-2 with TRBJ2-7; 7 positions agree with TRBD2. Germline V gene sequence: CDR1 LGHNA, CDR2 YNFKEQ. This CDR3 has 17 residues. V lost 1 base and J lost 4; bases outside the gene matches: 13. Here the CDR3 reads CASSQAVTGEGTYEQYF. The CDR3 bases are TGTGCCAGCAGCCAAGCCGTAACGGGGGAGGGGACTTACGAGCAGTACTTC.

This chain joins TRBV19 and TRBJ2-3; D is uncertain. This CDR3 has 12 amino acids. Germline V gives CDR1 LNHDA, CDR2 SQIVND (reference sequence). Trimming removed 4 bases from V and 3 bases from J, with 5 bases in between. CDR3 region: CASSTITDTQYF. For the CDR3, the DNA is TGTGCCAGTAGTACCATTACAGATACGCAGTATTTT. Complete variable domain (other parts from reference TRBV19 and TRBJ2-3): DGGITQSPKYLFRKEGQNVTLSCEQNLNHDAMYWYRQDPGQGLRLIYYSQIVNDFQKGDIAEGYSVSREKKESFPLTVTSAQKNPTAFYLCASSTITDTQYFGPGTRLTVL.

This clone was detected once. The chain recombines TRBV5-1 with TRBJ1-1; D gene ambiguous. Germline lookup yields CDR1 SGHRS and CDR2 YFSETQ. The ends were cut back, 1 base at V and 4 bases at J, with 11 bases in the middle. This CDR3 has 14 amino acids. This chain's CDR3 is CASSLMEEGTEAFF. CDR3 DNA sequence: TGCGCCAGCAGCTTGATGGAGGAAGGCACTGAAGCTTTCTTT.

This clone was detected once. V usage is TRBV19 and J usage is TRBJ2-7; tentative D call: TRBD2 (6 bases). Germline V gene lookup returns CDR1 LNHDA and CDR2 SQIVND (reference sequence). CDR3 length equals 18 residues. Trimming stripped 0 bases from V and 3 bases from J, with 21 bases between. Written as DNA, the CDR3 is TGTGCCAGTAGTATAGATCATCCGGGGACTCCAGAGCGCTACGAGCAGTACTTC. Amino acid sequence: CASSIDHPGTPERYEQYF.

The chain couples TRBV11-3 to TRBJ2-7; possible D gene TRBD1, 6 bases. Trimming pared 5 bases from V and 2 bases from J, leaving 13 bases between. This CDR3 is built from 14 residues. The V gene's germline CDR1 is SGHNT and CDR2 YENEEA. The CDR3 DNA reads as TGTGCCAGCAGCCGAACAGGGAACCCCTACGAGCAGTACTTC. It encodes CASSRTGNPYEQYF.

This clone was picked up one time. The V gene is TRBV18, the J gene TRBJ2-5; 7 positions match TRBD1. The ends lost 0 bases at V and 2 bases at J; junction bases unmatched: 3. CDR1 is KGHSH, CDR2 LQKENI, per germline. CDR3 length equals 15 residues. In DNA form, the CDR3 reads TGTGCCAGCTCACCACCGGGGACAGAGCAAGAGACCCAGTACTTC. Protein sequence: CASSPPGTEQETQYF. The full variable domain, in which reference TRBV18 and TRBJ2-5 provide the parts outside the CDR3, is NAGVMQNPRHLVRRRGQEARLRCSPMKGHSHVYWYRQLPEEGLKFMVYLQKENIIDESGMPKERFSAEFPKEGPSILRIQQVVRGDSAAYFCASSPPGTEQETQYFGPGTRLLVL.

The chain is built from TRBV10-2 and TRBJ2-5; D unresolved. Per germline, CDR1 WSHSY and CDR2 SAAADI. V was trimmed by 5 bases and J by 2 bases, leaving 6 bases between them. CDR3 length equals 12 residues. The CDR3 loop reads CASSSSQETQYF. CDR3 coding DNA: TGCGCCAGCAGTAGCTCACAAGAGACCCAGTACTTC.

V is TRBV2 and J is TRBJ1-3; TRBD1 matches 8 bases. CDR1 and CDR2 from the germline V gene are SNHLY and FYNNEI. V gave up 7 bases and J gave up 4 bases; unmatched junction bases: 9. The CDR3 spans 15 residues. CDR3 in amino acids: CASTIDRGAGNTIYF. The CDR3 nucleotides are TGTGCCAGCACTATAGACAGGGGCGCAGGAAACACCATATATTTT.

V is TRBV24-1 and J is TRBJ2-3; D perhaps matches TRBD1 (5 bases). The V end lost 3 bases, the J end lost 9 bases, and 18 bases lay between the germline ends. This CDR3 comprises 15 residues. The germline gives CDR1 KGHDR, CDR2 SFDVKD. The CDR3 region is CATSDPTTTGQTQYF. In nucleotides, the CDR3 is TGTGCCACCAGTGATCCCACGACCACCGGACAAACGCAGTATTTT.

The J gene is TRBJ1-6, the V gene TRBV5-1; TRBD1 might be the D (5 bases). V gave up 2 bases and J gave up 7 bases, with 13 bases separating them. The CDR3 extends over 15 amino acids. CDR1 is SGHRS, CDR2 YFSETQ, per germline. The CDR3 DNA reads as TGCGCCAGCAGCTTCGAAGGGGCCCCAAATTCACCCCTCCACTTT. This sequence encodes CASSFEGAPNSPLHF.

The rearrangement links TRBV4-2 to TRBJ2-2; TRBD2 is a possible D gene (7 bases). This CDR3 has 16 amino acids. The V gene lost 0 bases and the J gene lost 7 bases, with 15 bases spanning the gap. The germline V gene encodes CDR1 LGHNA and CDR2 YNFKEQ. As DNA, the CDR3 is TGTGCCAGCAGCCAAGAACAGGGCGGGGGTGGCGGGGAGCTGTTTTTT. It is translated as CASSQEQGGGGGELFF.

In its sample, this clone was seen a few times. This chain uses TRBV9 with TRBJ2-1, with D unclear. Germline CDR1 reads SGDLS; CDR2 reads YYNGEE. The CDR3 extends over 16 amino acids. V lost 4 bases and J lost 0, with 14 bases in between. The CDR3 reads CASSFFGGSSYNEQFF. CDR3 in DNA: TGTGCCAGCAGCTTCTTCGGCGGATCCTCCTACAATGAGCAGTTCTTC. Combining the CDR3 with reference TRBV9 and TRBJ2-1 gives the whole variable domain DSGVTQTPKHLITATGQRVTLRCSPRSGDLSVYWYQQSLDQGLQFLIQYYNGEERAKGNILERFSAQQFPDLHSELNLSSLELGDSALYFCASSFFGGSSYNEQFFGPGTRLTVL.

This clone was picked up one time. CDR3: CASSDPTGGNTEAFF. DNA for the CDR3: TGTGCCAGCAGCGATCCGACAGGAGGGAACACTGAAGCTTTCTTT. The V call is TRBV5-4, the J call TRBJ1-1; weak D call: TRBD1 (6 bases). Trimming took off 4 bases at V and 1 base at J, with 14 bases between the two ends. CDR3 length equals 15 residues. Looked up from germline, CDR1 is SGHNT and CDR2 is YYREEE (reference sequence).

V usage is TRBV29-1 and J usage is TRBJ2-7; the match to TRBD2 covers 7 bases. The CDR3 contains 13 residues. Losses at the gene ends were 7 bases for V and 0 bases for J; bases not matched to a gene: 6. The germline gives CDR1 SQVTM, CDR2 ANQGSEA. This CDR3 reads CSARRGSSYEQYF. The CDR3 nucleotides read TGCAGCGCCAGGCGGGGGAGCTCCTACGAGCAGTACTTC.

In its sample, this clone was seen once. In nucleotides, the CDR3 is TGCGCCAGCGGCCGCGGCTCTAACACTGAAGCTTTCTTT. Its protein is CASGRGSNTEAFF. This chain uses TRBV5-1 with TRBJ1-1; D unresolved. Germline values: CDR1 SGHRS, CDR2 YFSETQ. The CDR3 has 13 amino acids. V was clipped by 7 bases and J by 2 bases, with 12 bases between them.